Shown below are 6 T cell receptor beta chains from a single sample sequenced in a study of OX40 agonist ivuxolimab in advanced cancers. Profiled with immunoSEQ multiplex PCR; TCRdb holds only in-frame clones, not every one. The profile shows over 70,000 clones, around nine tenths of them singletons. The specimen was CD4+ or CD8+ T cells sorted from blood, collected in a trial of the OX40 agonist ivuxolimab. These receptors were obtained from an adult with an advanced solid tumor such as melanoma, head and neck, liver or kidney cancer.

V is TRBV19 and J is TRBJ2-4, with D perhaps TRBD2 (6 bases). This CDR3 contains 14 residues. The V gene's germline CDR1 is LNHDA and CDR2 SQIVND (reference sequence). V was trimmed by 7 bases and J by 8 bases, leaving 18 bases between them. Written as DNA, the CDR3 is TGTGCCAGTACCTCCAGCGGGCCACGGGACATTCAGTACTTC. This encodes CASTSSGPRDIQYF.

This chain joins TRBV5-1 and TRBJ1-5; 10 bases are a match to TRBD1. J lost 5 bases, V lost 4 bases, and 3 bases had no gene match. From germline, CDR1 is SGHRS and CDR2 YFSETQ. The CDR3 consists of 14 residues. CDR3 nucleotides: TGCGCCAGCAGCGGCGGGACAGGGGATCAGCCCCAGCATTTT. Its translation is CASSGGTGDQPQHF.

The gene calls are TRBV7-2 and TRBJ2-1, with TRBD2 matching over 8 bases. The germline gives CDR1 SGHTA, CDR2 FQGNSA. The V and J ends lost 2 bases and 9 bases, in that order; junction bases with no gene match: 12. The CDR3 sequence is 16 residues long. The CDR3: CASSLHGREVLGEQFF. The DNA for the CDR3 is TGTGCCAGCAGCTTACACGGGCGGGAGGTCCTTGGTGAGCAGTTCTTC.

This chain uses TRBV7-9 with TRBJ2-1; 8 nucleotides line up with TRBD2. CDR1 is SEHNR, CDR2 FQNEAQ, per germline (reference sequence). CDR3 size: 17 residues. V dropped 4 bases and J dropped 9; count of bases not matched to a gene: 17. CDR3 region: CASSSREGSGMMGEQFF. CDR3 nucleotides: TGTGCCAGCAGCTCCCGGGAGGGTAGCGGGATGATGGGTGAGCAGTTCTTC. Using reference TRBV7-9 and TRBJ2-1 for the parts outside the CDR3, the full variable domain is DTGVSQNPRHKITKRGQNVTFRCDPISEHNRLYWYRQTLGQGPEFLTYFQNEAQLEKSRLLSDRFSAERPKGSFSTLEIQRTEQGDSAMYLCASSSREGSGMMGEQFFGPGTRLTVL.

The J gene is TRBJ2-3, the V gene TRBV18, with 10 nucleotides matching TRBD2. Germline-derived CDR1 and CDR2 are KGHSH and LQKENI. The CDR3 spans 17 residues. J was trimmed by 3 bases and V by 2 bases; bases with no gene match: 8. The CDR3 reads CASSPGIAGGGTDTQYF. The CDR3 nucleotides read TGTGCCAGCTCACCAGGGATAGCGGGAGGAGGGACAGATACGCAGTATTTT.

The CDR3 DNA sequence: TGTGCCATCAGTCTCGGAAGAGAGACCCAGTACTTC. This translates into CAISLGRETQYF. The chain recombines TRBV10-3 with TRBJ2-5; D unresolved. The germline V and J ends were trimmed by 5 bases and 4 bases, with 8 bases remaining between them. This CDR3 has 12 residues. CDR1 is ENHRY and CDR2 is SYGVKD in the germline V gene.